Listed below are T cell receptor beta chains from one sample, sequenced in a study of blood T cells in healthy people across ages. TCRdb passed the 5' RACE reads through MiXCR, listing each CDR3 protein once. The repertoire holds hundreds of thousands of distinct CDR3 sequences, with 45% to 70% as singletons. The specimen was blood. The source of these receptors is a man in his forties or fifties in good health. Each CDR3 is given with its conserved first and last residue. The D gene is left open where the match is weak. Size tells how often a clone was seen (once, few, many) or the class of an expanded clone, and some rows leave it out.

TGTGCCAGCACCCCGGAATGGGGGGTCGGGGAGACCCAGTACTTC | CASTPEWGVGETQYF | . | TRBJ2-5 | . | TRBV12-3/TRBV12-4
TGCAGCGGATGGGTCGTCCGCGAAGAGACCCAGTACTTC | CSGWVVREETQYF | few | TRBJ2-5 | . | TRBV29-1
TGTGCCAGCAGTGTCTATAATTCACCCCTCCACTTT | CASSVYNSPLHF | . | TRBJ1-6 | . | TRBV9
TGTGCCAGCGGCTCTGGGCGCCAGCTAAATCAGCCCCAGCATTTT | CASGSGRQLNQPQHF | . | TRBJ1-5 | . | TRBV5-8
TGTGCCAGCAGCTTAGCGGGGCTGGGGCCACACGAGCAGTACTTC | CASSLAGLGPHEQYF | . | TRBJ2-7 | . | TRBV7-2
TGCGCCAGCAGCCAAGATGGAAAGGGGATCTACGAGCAGTACTTC | CASSQDGKGIYEQYF | . | TRBJ2-7 | . | TRBV4-1
TGTGCCAGCAGTACTATCCGGGACAGGGTCCTAAACAATGAGCAGTTCTTC | CASSTIRDRVLNNEQFF | . | TRBJ2-1 | TRBD1 | TRBV28
TGCAGCGTCACCTGGGCCAGGCTTGGCTCCTACAATGAGCAGTACTTC | CSVTWARLGSYNEQYF | . | TRBJ2-5 | . | TRBV29-1
TGTGCCAGCAGCTTAAGGCCGCAAAGTCAAGAGACCCAGTACTTC | CASSLRPQSQETQYF | . | TRBJ2-5 | . | TRBV7-9
TGCGCCAGCAGCCAAGTTCCGGGAGGGGAGACCCAGTACTTC | CASSQVPGGETQYF | . | TRBJ2-5 | TRBD2 | TRBV4-3
TGCGCCAGCAACGAACGCGCAGGGGGCATCACAGATACGCAGTATTTT | CASNERAGGITDTQYF | . | TRBJ2-3 | TRBD1 | TRBV6-1